Listed below are T cell receptor beta chains from one sample, sequenced in a study of OX40 agonist ivuxolimab in advanced cancers. Repertoires were generated with immunoSEQ multiplex PCR, while TCRdb's copy carries only in-frame clones and drops some. Here the sample spans roughly 80,000 clones, around four fifths being singletons. The sequencing here drew on CD4+ or CD8+ T cells sorted from blood, taken in a trial of the OX40 agonist ivuxolimab. The receptors derive from an adult with an advanced solid tumor such as melanoma, head and neck, liver or kidney cancer. The CDR3 runs from the conserved cysteine through the conserved F or W. Fields, in order: D gene, clone size, J gene, V gene, CDR3 protein, CDR3 DNA. A D gene is named only where the DNA matches it firmly. Clone sizes are given selectively: once, few, many, or a class where the clone is expanded.

NA,NA,TRBJ1-4,TRBV19,CASSGRRFGEKLFF,TGTGCCAGTAGCGGACGGCGCTTCGGTGAAAAACTGTTTTTT
NA,NA,TRBJ1-6,TRBV4-1,CASSQSSLPLLDSPLHF,TGCGCCAGCAGCCAATCTTCCCTTCCCCTTTTGGATTCACCCCTCCACTTT
TRBD2,NA,TRBJ2-1,TRBV5-1,CASSRGTSGVYNEQFF,TGCGCCAGCAGCAGGGGGACTAGCGGGGTCTACAATGAGCAGTTCTTC
NA,NA,TRBJ1-5,TRBV28,CASSLANQPQHF,TGTGCCAGCAGTTTGGCGAATCAGCCCCAGCATTTT
NA,NA,TRBJ1-3,TRBV28,CASRRLISRSSGNTIYF,TGTGCCAGCAGACGCCTGATCAGCCGATCCTCTGGAAACACCATATATTTT
TRBD2,NA,TRBJ2-5,TRBV29-1,CSSGGRETQYF,TGCAGCTCGGGGGGGAGGGAGACCCAGTACTTC
NA,NA,TRBJ1-5,TRBV7-9,CASSLAGDNQPQHF,TGTGCCAGCAGCTTAGCCGGAGACAATCAGCCCCAGCATTTT
NA,few,TRBJ1-1,TRBV2,CASSVREGTEAFF,TGTGCCAGCAGTGTCAGGGAGGGCACTGAAGCTTTCTTT
TRBD1,few,TRBJ1-2,TRBV19,CASSRGQNSYHYGYTF,TGTGCCAGTAGTAGGGGACAGAATAGTTATCACTATGGCTACACCTTC
NA,NA,TRBJ1-4,TRBV28,CASSLSGDMNEKLFF,TGTGCCAGCAGTTTATCCGGGGACATGAATGAAAAACTGTTTTTT
TRBD1,NA,TRBJ1-4,TRBV5-1,CASSYGTEGANEKLFF,TGCGCCAGCAGCTACGGGACAGAGGGAGCTAATGAAAAACTGTTTTTT
TRBD1,NA,TRBJ1-2,TRBV2,CASSELQGAGGYTF,TGTGCCAGCAGTGAACTCCAGGGGGCTGGTGGCTACACCTTC
TRBD1,NA,TRBJ1-5,TRBV2,CASSEAGFGTVGNQPQHF,TGTGCCAGCAGTGAAGCGGGTTTTGGGACAGTGGGAAATCAGCCCCAGCATTTT
TRBD1,NA,TRBJ2-5,TRBV18,CASSLQTGEQETQYF,TGTGCCAGCTCACTCCAGACAGGGGAACAAGAGACCCAGTACTTC
TRBD1,NA,TRBJ2-2,TRBV5-1,CASSFTVRAGGANTGELFF,TGCGCCAGCAGCTTTACGGTTCGGGCAGGGGGCGCGAACACCGGGGAGCTGTTTTTT
NA,NA,TRBJ1-4,TRBV28,CASRGRQNEKLFF,TGTGCCAGCAGGGGACGGCAAAATGAAAAACTGTTTTTT
NA,NA,TRBJ2-3,TRBV28,CASTGGHTDTQYF,TGTGCCAGCACCGGCGGGCACACAGATACGCAGTATTTT